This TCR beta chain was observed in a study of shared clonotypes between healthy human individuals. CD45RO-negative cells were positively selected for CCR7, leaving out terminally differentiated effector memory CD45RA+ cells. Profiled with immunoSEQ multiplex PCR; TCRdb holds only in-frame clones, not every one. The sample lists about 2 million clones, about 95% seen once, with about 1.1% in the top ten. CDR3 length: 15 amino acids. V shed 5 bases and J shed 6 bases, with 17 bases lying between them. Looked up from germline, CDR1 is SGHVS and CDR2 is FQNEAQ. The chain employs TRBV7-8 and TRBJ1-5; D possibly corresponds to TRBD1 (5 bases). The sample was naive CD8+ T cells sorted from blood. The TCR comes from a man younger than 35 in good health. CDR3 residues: CASSGEGVGIQPQHF. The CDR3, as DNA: TGTGCCAGCAGCGGGGAAGGGGTGGGGATTCAGCCCCAGCATTTT.